This passage covers 18 T cell receptor beta chains from one sample sequenced in a study of T cell responses to AZD1222 COVID-19 vaccine. Only in-frame clones appear in the TCRdb table, and some are missing; sequencing was by immunoSEQ multiplex PCR. The sample shows over 100,000 clones, around 84% of them seen only once. Sequenced material: peripheral blood, taken on day 0 of AZD1222 vaccination. These receptors all come from an adult in good health.

The chain joins TRBV28 to TRBJ2-7; 7 bases are shared with TRBD2. Per the germline V gene, CDR1 is MDHEN and CDR2 is SYDVKM. The junction had 13 bases not matched to a gene; V was cut back by 6 bases and J by 5 bases. The length of the CDR3 is 15 residues. Here the CDR3 reads CASRLGRGMNDEQYF. The CDR3 DNA reads TGTGCCAGCAGACTGGGGAGGGGAATGAACGACGAGCAGTACTTC.

V usage is TRBV27 and J usage is TRBJ2-1; 9 nucleotides agree with TRBD1. This CDR3 comprises 14 residues. V gave up 6 bases and J gave up 10 bases; unmatched junction bases: 10. Looked up from germline, CDR1 is MNHEY and CDR2 is SMNVEV (reference sequence). CDR3 sequence: CASSQTGTGYEQFF. CDR3 coding DNA: TGTGCCAGCAGCCAGACCGGGACAGGGTACGAGCAGTTCTTC.

This clone was recorded a few times. This chain connects TRBV12-1 to TRBJ1-1; the table's D call, TRBD1, has no DNA check behind it. TRBV12-1 is shown as a pseudogene. The CDR3 consists of 17 residues. The CDR3 protein is CASSDPYRGRGNTEAFF. CDR3 bases: TGTGCCAGCAGCGACCCTTACAGGGGGCGAGGGAACACTGAAGCTTTCTTT.

The CDR3 DNA is TGTGCCAGCAGCTTTCAGGAGTATAATTCACCCCTCCACTTT. This codes for CASSFQEYNSPLHF. The rearrangement links TRBV11-2 to TRBJ1-6; no reliable D call. Trimming left V 3 bases short and J 4 bases short, with 7 bases between. The CDR3 runs 14 residues. The germline CDR1 and CDR2 sequences are SGHAT and FQNNGV.

The genes are TRBV27 and TRBJ2-7, with TRBD2 as a possible D gene (6 bases). Germline V gene data show CDR1 as MNHEY and CDR2 as SMNVEV (reference sequence). V lost 4 bases and J lost 0, with 16 bases in between. The CDR3 contains 16 residues. CDR3 in DNA: TGTGCCAGCAGTTACTCGTGGGGGGAAAGCTCCTACGAGCAGTACTTC. Translated: CASSYSWGESSYEQYF.

This rearrangement joins TRBV3-1 (or the pseudogene TRBV3-2) to TRBJ2-1; 11 bases align to TRBD2. J lost 0 bases, V lost 4 bases, and 5 bases had no gene match. Germline loops: CDR1 LGHDT, CDR2 YNNKEL (reference sequence). CDR3 length: 17 amino acids. This CDR3 reads CASSLVGLAASYNEQFF. DNA for the CDR3: TGTGCCAGCAGCCTCGTGGGACTAGCGGCCTCCTACAATGAGCAGTTCTTC.

The chain employs TRBV5-1 and TRBJ1-1; a possible D gene is TRBD1 (5 bases). The CDR3 is 15 residues long. The V gene lost 0 bases and the J gene lost 0 bases, with 9 bases spanning the gap. The germline V gene encodes CDR1 SGHRS and CDR2 YFSETQ. The chain's CDR3 is CASSLGGNLNTEAFF. Here the CDR3 DNA reads TGCGCCAGCAGCTTGGGGGGGAACCTGAACACTGAAGCTTTCTTT.

The chain couples TRBV6-5 to TRBJ1-2; no clear D gene. Per the germline V gene, CDR1 is MNHEY and CDR2 is SVGAGI. The germline V and J ends were trimmed by 0 bases and 5 bases, with 4 bases remaining between them. The CDR3 has 12 amino acids. In DNA, the CDR3 is TGTGCCAGCAGTTACTCGGATTATGGCTACACCTTC. Encoded protein: CASSYSDYGYTF.

This sequence joins TRBV9 and TRBJ2-2; D is possibly TRBD2 (5 bases). Germline loops: CDR1 SGDLS, CDR2 YYNGEE. Trimming took 7 bases from V and 2 from J, leaving 9 bases between them. The CDR3 consists of 13 residues. This CDR3 reads CASGELNTGELFF. The CDR3 coding sequence is TGTGCCAGCGGGGAGCTTAACACCGGGGAGCTGTTTTTT. Variable domain in full (rest from reference TRBV9 and TRBJ2-2): DSGVTQTPKHLITATGQRVTLRCSPRSGDLSVYWYQQSLDQGLQFLIQYYNGEERAKGNILERFSAQQFPDLHSELNLSSLELGDSALYFCASGELNTGELFFGEGSRLTVL.

The chain employs TRBV24-1 and TRBJ2-3; 8 bases line up with TRBD2. After removal of 6 bases from V and 4 bases from J, the junction contained 8 bases not matched to a gene. Germline V gives CDR1 KGHDR, CDR2 SFDVKD. The CDR3 consists of 15 residues. The CDR3 here is CATSFTGTRADTQYF. The CDR3 DNA sequence: TGTGCCACCAGTTTTACCGGGACTAGAGCAGATACGCAGTATTTT.

The CDR3 DNA is TGTGCCAGCAGTTACAGGGGACAGGGCAATCAGCCCCAGCATTTT. Protein product: CASSYRGQGNQPQHF. The rearrangement joins TRBV6-5 to TRBJ1-5; TRBD1 matches 8 bases. The CDR3 has 15 amino acids. Per the germline V gene, CDR1 is MNHEY and CDR2 is SVGAGI. V lost 2 bases, J lost 2 bases, and 2 bases stayed unmatched.

This clone was detected a few times. The chain uses TRBV5-1 and TRBJ1-1; tentative D call: TRBD1 (6 bases). The germline V gene encodes CDR1 SGHRS and CDR2 YFSETQ. CDR3 size: 13 residues. V shed 4 bases and J shed 4 bases, with 11 bases lying between them. CDR3 residues: CASSQQGSTEAFF. In DNA form, the CDR3 reads TGCGCCAGCAGCCAGCAGGGGAGCACTGAAGCTTTCTTT.

The CDR3 sequence: CASSLWQSNQPQHF. The CDR3 bases are TGTGCCAGCAGCTTGTGGCAGAGCAATCAGCCCCAGCATTTT. The chain employs TRBV5-4 and TRBJ1-5; D not certain. With 1 base removed from V and 1 base from J, the gap between germline ends came to 6 bases. CDR1 is SGHNT and CDR2 is YYREEE in the germline V gene (reference sequence). The CDR3 length is 14 residues.

The chain carries TRBV3-1 (or the pseudogene TRBV3-2) and TRBJ2-1, with 10 bases aligning to TRBD1. The germline V gene encodes CDR1 LGHDT and CDR2 YNNKEL (reference sequence). The ends lost 0 bases at V and 4 bases at J; junction bases unmatched: 3. The CDR3 has 16 residues. CDR3 DNA: TGTGCCAGCAGCCAAGATGTGGGACAGGGGTACAATGAGCAGTTCTTC. Residues: CASSQDVGQGYNEQFF.

J is TRBJ1-3 and V is TRBV5-1; D not certain. The CDR3 is made up of 15 amino acids. The germline V gene encodes CDR1 SGHRS and CDR2 YFSETQ. With 2 bases removed from V and 0 bases from J, the gap between germline ends came to 9 bases. The chain's CDR3 is CASSLSPDSGNTIYF. In DNA, the CDR3 is TGCGCCAGCAGCTTATCGCCCGACTCTGGAAACACCATATATTTT.

This chain uses TRBV14 with TRBJ2-1; D gene uncertain. The V end lost 5 bases, the J end lost 4 bases, and 9 bases lay between the germline ends. The CDR3 spans 13 residues. CDR1 SGHDN and CDR2 FVKESK come from the germline V gene. CDR3 residues: CASSTDVYNEQFF. The CDR3 coding sequence is TGTGCCAGCAGCACGGACGTTTACAATGAGCAGTTCTTC.

J is TRBJ1-2 and V is TRBV28; D unclear. This CDR3 is built from 14 residues. CDR1 and CDR2 (germline): MDHEN, SYDVKM. V lost 7 bases to trimming and J lost 3 bases, with 15 bases between them. CDR3 amino acids: CASTHSPRDYGYTF. The CDR3 DNA is TGTGCCAGCACCCACAGCCCTCGGGACTATGGCTACACCTTC.

This chain joins TRBV11-2 and TRBJ1-1, with D tentatively TRBD1 (5 bases). Germline V CDR1 and CDR2: SGHAT, FQNNGV. This CDR3 has 15 residues. With 3 bases removed from V and 3 bases from J, the gap between germline ends came to 14 bases. The CDR3 here is CASSLTVRGDTEAFF. CDR3 in DNA: TGTGCCAGCAGCTTGACAGTTCGGGGAGACACTGAAGCTTTCTTT. Using reference TRBV11-2 and TRBJ1-1 for the parts outside the CDR3, the full variable domain is EAGVAQSPRYKIIEKRQSVAFWCNPISGHATLYWYQQILGQGPKLLIQFQNNGVVDDSQLPKDRFSAERLKGVDSTLKIQPAKLEDSAVYLCASSLTVRGDTEAFFGQGTRLTVV.